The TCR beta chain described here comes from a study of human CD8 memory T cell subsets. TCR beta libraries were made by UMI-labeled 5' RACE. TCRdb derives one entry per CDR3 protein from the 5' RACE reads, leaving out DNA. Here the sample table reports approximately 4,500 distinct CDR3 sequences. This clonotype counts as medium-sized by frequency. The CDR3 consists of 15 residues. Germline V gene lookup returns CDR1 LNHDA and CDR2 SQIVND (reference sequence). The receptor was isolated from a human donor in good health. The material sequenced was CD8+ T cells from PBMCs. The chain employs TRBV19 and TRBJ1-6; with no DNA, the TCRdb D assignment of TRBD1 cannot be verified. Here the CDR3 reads CASSPPGQDISPLHF.